This T cell receptor (beta chain) originates from a study of blood T cell repertoires in COVID-19 (dated by TCRdb to 2019 to 2021). The study in broad terms: The collaborator samples originated in the United States, Italy and Spain and spanned the acute and convalescent phases of COVID-19. Sample metadata almost always included a de-identified subject ID, COVID-19 status, age in years and sex. The material from the prospective study consisted of cDNA or gDNA derived from T cells, B-cell-depleted T cells, or PBMCs. Where HLA class I and class II types were available, the types were taken from metadata supplied by the sample provider, not from assay-based typing. The repertoires were released in a freely available public database intended as a resource for research on the immune response to SARS-CoV-2. Deeply sampled blood TCRbeta repertoires from subjects exposed to, actively infected with, or recovered from COVID-19 were included in the dataset. The samples were drawn from two sources: the first 160 participants of the ongoing ImmuneRACE study, and fewer than 1,500 subjects contributed by 6 global collaborators.

The collaborating institutions used their own protocols to collect whole blood in K2EDTA tubes. For TCRbeta analysis, collaborators shipped samples as frozen whole blood, isolated PBMCs, or DNA extracted from either of those sample types. TCRbeta CDR3 regions were amplified from genomic DNA using the immunoSEQ Assay, a bias-controlled multiplex PCR. Per the source publication's procedure: Nucleated cell counts per sample were estimated from amplification of reference gene primers within the assay. To quantify the absolute abundance of each unique TCRbeta CDR3 rearrangement, sequence reads were collapsed and filtered. Productive Simpson clonality was computed per sample as the square root of Simpson's diversity index over productive rearrangements. TCRdb stores this immuneACCESS table with in-frame sequences only. Part of the clones is absent; in the studies checked, under half of the shortfall reflects unresolved V genes, and no reason is known for the rest. Clonal size and the V and J genes are those of that table, whereas D and trimming came from the DNA. The sample records tens of thousands of clones, around 86% of which are singletons. The ten largest clones capture approximately 1% of the sample.

Broad study findings and their caveats: How much clinical and demographic metadata was included differed by source and by participant, and the metadata was provided uncurated.

The germline V gene encodes CDR1 LNHDA and CDR2 SQIVND (reference sequence). The CDR3 contains 15 residues, cysteine and phenylalanine counted. Only the CDR3 DNA is retained, 45 bases long and in frame from the first base. The V and J ends are trimmed by 7 bases and 0 bases, leaving 15 bases between them. As to this clone: Its antigen remains unidentified. Base qualities are not recorded, but no much larger clone differs from it by a single base.

The specimen sequenced was peripheral blood. This TCR was sampled from a human donor in a cohort sampled during active COVID-19. The V and J genes are TRBV19 and TRBJ1-1; TRBD1 might be the D gene, on 6 matching bases. In nucleotides, the sequence is TGTGCCAGTAAAAAAGGGGGGGGGATGAACACTGAAGCTTTCTTT. Its coded protein is CASKKGGGMNTEAFF.